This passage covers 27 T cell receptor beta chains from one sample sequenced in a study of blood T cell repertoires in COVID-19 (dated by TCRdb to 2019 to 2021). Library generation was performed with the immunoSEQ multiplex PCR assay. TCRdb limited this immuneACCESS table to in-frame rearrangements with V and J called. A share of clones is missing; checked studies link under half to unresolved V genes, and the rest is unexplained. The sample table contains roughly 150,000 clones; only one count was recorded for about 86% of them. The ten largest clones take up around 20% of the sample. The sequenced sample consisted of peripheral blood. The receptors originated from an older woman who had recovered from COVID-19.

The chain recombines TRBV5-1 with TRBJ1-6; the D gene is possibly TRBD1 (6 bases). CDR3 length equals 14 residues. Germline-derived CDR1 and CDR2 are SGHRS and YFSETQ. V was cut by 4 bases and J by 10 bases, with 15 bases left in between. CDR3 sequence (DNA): TGCGCCAGCAGCCTTGGGCAGGGGTGGTCACCCCTCCACTTT. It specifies CASSLGQGWSPLHF. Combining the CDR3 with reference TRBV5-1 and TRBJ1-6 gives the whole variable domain KAGVTQTPRYLIKTRGQQVTLSCSPISGHRSVSWYQQTPGQGLQFLFEYFSETQRNKGNFPGRFSGRQFSNSRSEMNVSTLELGDSALYLCASSLGQGWSPLHFGNGTRLTVT.

CDR3 sequence: CASSAGRQGNYGYTF. The CDR3 coding sequence is TGTGCCAGTAGTGCGGGACGACAGGGAAACTATGGCTACACCTTC. J is TRBJ1-2 and V is TRBV19, with 7 bases aligning to TRBD1. The CDR3 runs 15 residues. With V trimmed by 5 bases and J by 2 bases, 8 bases remained unmatched. Germline-derived CDR1 and CDR2 are LNHDA and SQIVND (reference sequence).

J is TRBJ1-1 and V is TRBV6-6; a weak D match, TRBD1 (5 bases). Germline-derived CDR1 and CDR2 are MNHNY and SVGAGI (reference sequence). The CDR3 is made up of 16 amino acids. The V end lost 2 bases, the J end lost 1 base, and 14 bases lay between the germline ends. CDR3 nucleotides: TGTGCCAGCAGTTACGGGGCAGGTAGGGAGAACACTGAAGCTTTCTTT. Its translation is CASSYGAGRENTEAFF.

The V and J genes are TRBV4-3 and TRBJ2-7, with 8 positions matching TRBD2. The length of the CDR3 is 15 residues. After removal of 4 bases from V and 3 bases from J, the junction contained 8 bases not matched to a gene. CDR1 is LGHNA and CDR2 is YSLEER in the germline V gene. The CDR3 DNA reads TGCGCCAGCAGCCCGGGAGGGGCCCTTGGCTACGAGCAGTACTTC. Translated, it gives CASSPGGALGYEQYF.

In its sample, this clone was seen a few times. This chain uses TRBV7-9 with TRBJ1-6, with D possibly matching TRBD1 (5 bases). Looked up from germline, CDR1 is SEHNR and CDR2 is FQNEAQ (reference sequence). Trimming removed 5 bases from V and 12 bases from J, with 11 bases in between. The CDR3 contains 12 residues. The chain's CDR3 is CASSPPGGPLHF. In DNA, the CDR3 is TGTGCCAGCAGCCCCCCGGGGGGACCCCTCCACTTT.

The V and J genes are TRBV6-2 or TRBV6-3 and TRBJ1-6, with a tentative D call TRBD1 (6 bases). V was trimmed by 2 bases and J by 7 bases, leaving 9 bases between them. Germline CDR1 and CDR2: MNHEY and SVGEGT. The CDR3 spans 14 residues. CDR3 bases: TGTGCCAGCAGTTACCGGCAGGGGAATTCACCCCTCCACTTT. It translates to CASSYRQGNSPLHF.

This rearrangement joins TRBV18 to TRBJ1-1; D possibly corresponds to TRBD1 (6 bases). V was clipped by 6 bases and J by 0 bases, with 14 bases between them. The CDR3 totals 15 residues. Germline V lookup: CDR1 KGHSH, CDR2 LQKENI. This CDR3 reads CASSLLDSLNTEAFF. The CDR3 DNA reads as TGTGCCAGCTCCCTTTTGGACAGCCTGAACACTGAAGCTTTCTTT.

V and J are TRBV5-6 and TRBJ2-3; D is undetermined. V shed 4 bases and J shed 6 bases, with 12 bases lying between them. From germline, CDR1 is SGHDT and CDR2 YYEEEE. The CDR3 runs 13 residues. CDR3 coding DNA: TGTGCCAGCAGCACCCCTGGCAGGGATACGCAGTATTTT. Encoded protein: CASSTPGRDTQYF.

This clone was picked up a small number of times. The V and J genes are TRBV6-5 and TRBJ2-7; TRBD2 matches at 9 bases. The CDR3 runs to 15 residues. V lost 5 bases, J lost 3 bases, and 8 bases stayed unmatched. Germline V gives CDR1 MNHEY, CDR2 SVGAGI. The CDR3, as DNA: TGTGCCAGCAGTCCCTATAGCGGGGGCCTCTACGAGCAGTACTTC. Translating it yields CASSPYSGGLYEQYF.

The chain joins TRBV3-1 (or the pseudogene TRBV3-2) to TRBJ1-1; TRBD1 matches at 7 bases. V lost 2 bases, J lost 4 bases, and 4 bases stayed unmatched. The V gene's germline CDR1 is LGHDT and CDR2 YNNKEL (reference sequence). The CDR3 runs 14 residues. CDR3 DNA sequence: TGTGCCAGCAGCCAAAGGGCAGGGGGCACTGAAGCTTTCTTT. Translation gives CASSQRAGGTEAFF.

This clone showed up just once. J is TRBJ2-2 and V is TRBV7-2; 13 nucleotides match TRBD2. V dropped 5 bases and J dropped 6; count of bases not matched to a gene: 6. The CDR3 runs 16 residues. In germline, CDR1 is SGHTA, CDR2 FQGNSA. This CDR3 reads CASSPPTSGRAGELFF. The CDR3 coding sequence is TGTGCCAGCAGCCCGCCCACTAGCGGGAGGGCCGGGGAGCTGTTTTTT.

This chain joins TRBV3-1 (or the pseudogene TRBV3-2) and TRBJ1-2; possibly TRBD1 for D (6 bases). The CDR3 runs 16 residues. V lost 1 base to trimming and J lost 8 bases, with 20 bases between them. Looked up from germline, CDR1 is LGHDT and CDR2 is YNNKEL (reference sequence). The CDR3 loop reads CASSQGFNRATAGYTF. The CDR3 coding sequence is TGTGCCAGCAGCCAAGGATTCAACAGGGCCACTGCGGGCTACACCTTC.

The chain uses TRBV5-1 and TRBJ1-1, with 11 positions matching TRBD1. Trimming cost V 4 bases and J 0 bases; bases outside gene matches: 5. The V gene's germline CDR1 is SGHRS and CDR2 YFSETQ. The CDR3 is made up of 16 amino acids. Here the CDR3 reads CASSPDRGLMNTEAFF. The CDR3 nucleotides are TGCGCCAGCAGCCCGGACAGGGGGCTCATGAACACTGAAGCTTTCTTT. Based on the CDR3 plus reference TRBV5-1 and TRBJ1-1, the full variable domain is KAGVTQTPRYLIKTRGQQVTLSCSPISGHRSVSWYQQTPGQGLQFLFEYFSETQRNKGNFPGRFSGRQFSNSRSEMNVSTLELGDSALYLCASSPDRGLMNTEAFFGQGTRLTVV.

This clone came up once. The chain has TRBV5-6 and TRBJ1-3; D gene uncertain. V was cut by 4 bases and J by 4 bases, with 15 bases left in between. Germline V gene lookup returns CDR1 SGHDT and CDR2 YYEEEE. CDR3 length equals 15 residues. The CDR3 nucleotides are TGTGCCAGCAGCCATCCCCCGGGAACCGGAAACACCATATATTTT. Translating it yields CASSHPPGTGNTIYF.

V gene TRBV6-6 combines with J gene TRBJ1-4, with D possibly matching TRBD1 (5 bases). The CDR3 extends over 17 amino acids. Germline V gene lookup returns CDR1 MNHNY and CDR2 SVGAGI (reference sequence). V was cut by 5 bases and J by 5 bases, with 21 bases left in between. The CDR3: CASSPSRGLTGNEKLFF. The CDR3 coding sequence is TGTGCCAGCAGTCCTAGTAGGGGACTCACCGGGAATGAAAAACTGTTTTTT.

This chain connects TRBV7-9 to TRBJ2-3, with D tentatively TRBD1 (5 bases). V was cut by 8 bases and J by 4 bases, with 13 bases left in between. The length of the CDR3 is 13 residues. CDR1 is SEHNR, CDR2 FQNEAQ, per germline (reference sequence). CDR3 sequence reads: CASGRGGADTQYF. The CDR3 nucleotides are TGTGCCAGCGGTAGGGGTGGGGCAGATACGCAGTATTTT.

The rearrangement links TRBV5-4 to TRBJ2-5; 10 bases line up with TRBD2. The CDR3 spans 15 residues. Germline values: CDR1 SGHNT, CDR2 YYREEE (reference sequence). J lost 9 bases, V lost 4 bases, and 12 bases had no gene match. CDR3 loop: CASSTRTSGAGAQYF. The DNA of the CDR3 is TGTGCCAGCAGCACAAGGACTAGCGGAGCGGGGGCCCAGTACTTC.

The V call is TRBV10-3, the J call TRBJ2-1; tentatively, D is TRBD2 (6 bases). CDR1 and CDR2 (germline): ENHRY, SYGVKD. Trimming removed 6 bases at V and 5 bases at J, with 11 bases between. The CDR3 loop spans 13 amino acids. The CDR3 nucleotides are TGTGCCATCAGGGCGGGACCCGACAATGAGCAGTTCTTC. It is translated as CAIRAGPDNEQFF.

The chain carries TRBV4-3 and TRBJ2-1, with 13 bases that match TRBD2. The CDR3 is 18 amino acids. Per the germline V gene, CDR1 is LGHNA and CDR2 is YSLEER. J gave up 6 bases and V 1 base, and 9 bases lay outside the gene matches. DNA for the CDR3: TGCGCCAGCAGCCAAGCCACTAGACTAGCGGGAGGCTCCAATGAGCAGTTCTTC. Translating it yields CASSQATRLAGGSNEQFF.

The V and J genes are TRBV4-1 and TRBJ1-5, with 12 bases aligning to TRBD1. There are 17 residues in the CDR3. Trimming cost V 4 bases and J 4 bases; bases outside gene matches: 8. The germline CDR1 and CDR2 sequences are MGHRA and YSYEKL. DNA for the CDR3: TGCGCCAGCAGCCCGCAACCGGGACAGGGGGCAAATCAGCCCCAGCATTTT. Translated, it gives CASSPQPGQGANQPQHF.

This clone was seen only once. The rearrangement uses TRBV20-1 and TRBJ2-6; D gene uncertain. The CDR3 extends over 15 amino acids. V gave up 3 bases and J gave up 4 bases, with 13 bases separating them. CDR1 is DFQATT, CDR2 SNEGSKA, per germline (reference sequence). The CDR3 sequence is CSASPASRGANVLTF. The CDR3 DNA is TGCAGTGCTAGTCCCGCAAGCCGGGGGGCCAACGTCCTGACTTTC.

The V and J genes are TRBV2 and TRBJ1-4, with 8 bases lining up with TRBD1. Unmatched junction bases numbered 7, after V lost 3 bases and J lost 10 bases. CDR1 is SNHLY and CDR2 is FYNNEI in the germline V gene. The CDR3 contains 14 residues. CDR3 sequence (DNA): TGTGCCAGCAGTGAGGAGGCAGGGGGCGGAAAACTGTTTTTT. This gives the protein CASSEEAGGGKLFF.

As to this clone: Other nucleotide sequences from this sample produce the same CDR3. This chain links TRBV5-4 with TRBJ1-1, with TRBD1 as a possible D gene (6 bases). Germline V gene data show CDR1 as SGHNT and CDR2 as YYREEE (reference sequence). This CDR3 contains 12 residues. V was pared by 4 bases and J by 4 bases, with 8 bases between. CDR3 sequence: CASSLTGTEAFF. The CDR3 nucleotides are TGTGCCAGCAGCCTGACAGGCACTGAAGCTTTCTTT.

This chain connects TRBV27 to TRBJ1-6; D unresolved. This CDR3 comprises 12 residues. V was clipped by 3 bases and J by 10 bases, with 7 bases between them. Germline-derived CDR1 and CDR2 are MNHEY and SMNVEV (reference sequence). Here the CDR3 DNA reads TGTGCCAGCAGTTTCACCGGGTCACCCCTCCACTTT. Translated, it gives CASSFTGSPLHF.

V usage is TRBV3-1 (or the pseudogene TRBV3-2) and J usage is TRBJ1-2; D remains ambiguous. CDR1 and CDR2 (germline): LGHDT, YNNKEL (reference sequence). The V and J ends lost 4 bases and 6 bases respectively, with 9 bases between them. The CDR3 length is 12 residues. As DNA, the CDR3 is TGTGCCAGCAGCCTATTCACAGATGGCTACACCTTC. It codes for CASSLFTDGYTF.

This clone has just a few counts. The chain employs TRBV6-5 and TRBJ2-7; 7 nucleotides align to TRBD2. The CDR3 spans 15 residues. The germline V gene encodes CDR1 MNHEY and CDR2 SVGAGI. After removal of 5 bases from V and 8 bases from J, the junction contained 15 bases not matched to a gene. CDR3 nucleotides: TGTGCCAGCAGTCGGCTAGCGGAGGGGCTTATCCAGCAGTACTTC. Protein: CASSRLAEGLIQQYF.

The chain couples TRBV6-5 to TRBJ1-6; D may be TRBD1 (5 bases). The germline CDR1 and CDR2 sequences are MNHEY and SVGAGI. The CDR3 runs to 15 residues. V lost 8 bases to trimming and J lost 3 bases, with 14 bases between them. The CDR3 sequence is CASLRGLHYNSPLHF. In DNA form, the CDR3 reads TGTGCCAGCCTTAGGGGCCTCCACTATAATTCACCCCTCCACTTT.